This T cell receptor beta chain was identified during a study of graft-versus-host responses after intestinal transplantation. Study-wide context: As for transplant type, recipients had multivisceral, liver-intestinal, or isolated intestinal grafts. The whole recipient group had anti-thymocyte globulin induction followed by tacrolimus and steroids for two to three years.

Graft specimens yielded both intraepithelial and lamina propria lymphocytes. The V gene's germline CDR1 is SGHNT and CDR2 YYREEE (reference sequence). V shed 7 bases and J shed 5 bases, with 10 bases lying between them. The length of the CDR3 is 13 residues. Sequenced by immunoSEQ multiplex PCR; TCRdb stores in-frame clones only, minus some. This table holds tens of thousands of clones, 75% to 90% found once. This clonotype originated in a human patient who received an intestinal transplant, so some T cells may come from the graft donor. The chain uses TRBV5-4 and TRBJ1-6; D unresolved. Sequences were derived from ileum tissue, sampled approximately 210 days after intestinal transplant. The CDR3 region is CASGWGDNSPLHF. The DNA of the CDR3 is TGTGCCAGCGGCTGGGGTGATAATTCACCCCTCCACTTT. The variable domain in full, completed from reference TRBV5-4 and TRBJ1-6, reads ETGVTQSPTHLIKTRGQQVTLRCSSQSGHNTVSWYQQALGQGPQFIFQYYREEENGRGNFPPRFSGLQFPNYSSELNVNALELDDSALYLCASGWGDNSPLHFGNGTRLTVT.